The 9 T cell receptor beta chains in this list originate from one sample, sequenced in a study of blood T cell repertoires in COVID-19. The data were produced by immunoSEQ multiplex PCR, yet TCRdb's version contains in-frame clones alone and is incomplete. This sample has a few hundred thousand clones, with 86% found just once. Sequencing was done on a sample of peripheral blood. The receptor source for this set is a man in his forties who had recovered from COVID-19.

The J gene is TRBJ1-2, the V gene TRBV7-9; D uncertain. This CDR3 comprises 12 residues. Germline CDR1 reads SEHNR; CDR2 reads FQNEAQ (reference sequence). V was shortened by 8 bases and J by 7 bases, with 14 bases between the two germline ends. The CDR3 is CASGSSAGGYTF. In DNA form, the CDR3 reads TGTGCCAGCGGATCGAGTGCGGGTGGCTACACCTTC.

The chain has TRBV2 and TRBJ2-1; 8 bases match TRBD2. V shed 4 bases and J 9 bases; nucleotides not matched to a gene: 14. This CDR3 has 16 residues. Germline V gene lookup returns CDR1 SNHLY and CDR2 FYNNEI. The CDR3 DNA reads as TGTGCCAGCAGTGCTTGGGCGGGAGGATCCAGGGGTGAGCAGTTCTTC. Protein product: CASSAWAGGSRGEQFF.

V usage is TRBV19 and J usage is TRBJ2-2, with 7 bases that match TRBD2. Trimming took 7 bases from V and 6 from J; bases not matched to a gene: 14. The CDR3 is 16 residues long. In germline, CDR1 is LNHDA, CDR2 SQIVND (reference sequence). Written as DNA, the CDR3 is TGTGCCAGTACCCCCAGGGAGGGGTTGGGGGCCGGGGAGCTGTTTTTT. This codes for CASTPREGLGAGELFF. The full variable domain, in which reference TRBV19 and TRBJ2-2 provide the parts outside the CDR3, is DGGITQSPKYLFRKEGQNVTLSCEQNLNHDAMYWYRQDPGQGLRLIYYSQIVNDFQKGDIAEGYSVSREKKESFPLTVTSAQKNPTAFYLCASTPREGLGAGELFFGEGSRLTVL.

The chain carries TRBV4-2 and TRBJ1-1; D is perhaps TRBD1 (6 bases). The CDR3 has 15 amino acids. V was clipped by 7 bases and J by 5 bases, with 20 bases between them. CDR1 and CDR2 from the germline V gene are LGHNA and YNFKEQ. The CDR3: CASISSQGRGTEAFF. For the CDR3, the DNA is TGTGCCAGCATTTCCAGTCAGGGGAGGGGTACTGAAGCTTTCTTT.

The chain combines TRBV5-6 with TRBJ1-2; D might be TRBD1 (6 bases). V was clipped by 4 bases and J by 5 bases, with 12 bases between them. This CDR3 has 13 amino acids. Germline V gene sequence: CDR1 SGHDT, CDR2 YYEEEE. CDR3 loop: CASSLYRVYGYTF. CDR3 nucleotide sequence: TGTGCCAGCAGCCTCTACAGGGTTTATGGCTACACCTTC.

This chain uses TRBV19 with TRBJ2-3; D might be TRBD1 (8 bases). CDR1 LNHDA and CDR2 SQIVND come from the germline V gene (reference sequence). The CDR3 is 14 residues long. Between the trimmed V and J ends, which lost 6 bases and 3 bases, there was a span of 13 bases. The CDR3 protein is CASRQGGGTDTQYF. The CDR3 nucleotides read TGTGCCAGTAGACAGGGGGGAGGGACAGATACGCAGTATTTT.

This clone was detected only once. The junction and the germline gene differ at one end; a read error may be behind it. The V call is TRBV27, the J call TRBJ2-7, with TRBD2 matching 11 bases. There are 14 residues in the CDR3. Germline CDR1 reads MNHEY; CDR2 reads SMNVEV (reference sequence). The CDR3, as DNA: TGTGCCAGCAGCCTGACTAGCGGGACCCTGAGTGTGAACTTC. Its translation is CASSLTSGTLSVNF.

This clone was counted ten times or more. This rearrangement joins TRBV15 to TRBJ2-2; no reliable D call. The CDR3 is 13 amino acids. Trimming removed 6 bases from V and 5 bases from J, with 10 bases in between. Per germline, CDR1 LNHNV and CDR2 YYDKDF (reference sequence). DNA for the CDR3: TGTGCCACCAGAGGCTTGGAGACCGGGGAGCTGTTTTTT. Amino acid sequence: CATRGLETGELFF.

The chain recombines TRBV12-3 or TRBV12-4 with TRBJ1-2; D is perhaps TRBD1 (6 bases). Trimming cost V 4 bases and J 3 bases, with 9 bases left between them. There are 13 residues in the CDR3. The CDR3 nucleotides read TGTGCCAGCAGTTCCGACAGGTACTATGGCTACACCTTC. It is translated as CASSSDRYYGYTF.